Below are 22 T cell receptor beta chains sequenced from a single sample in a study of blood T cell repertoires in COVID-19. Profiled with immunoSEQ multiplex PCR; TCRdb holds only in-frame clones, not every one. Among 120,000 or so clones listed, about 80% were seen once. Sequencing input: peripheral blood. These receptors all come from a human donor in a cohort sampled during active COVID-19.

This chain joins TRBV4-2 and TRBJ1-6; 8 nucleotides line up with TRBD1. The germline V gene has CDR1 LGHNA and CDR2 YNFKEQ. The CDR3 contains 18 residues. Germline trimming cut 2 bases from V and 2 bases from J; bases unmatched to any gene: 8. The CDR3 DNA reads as TGTGCCAGCAGCCAACCGGGACAGGTTCCCCCCTATAATTCACCCCTCCACTTT. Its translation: CASSQPGQVPPYNSPLHF.

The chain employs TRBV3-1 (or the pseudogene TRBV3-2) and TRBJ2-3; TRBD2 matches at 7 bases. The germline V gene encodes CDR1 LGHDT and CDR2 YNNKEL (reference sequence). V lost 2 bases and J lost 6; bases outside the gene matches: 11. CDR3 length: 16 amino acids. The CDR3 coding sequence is TGTGCCAGCAGCCAATTTGCGGGAGATGTTACGGATACGCAGTATTTT. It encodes CASSQFAGDVTDTQYF.

DNA of the CDR3: TGTGCCAGCTCACGTACAGGGAATCAGATGTCCACTGAAGCTTTCTTT. Translating it yields CASSRTGNQMSTEAFF. The chain couples TRBV18 to TRBJ1-1; possible D gene TRBD1, 6 bases. From germline, CDR1 is KGHSH and CDR2 LQKENI. Trimming removed 4 bases at V and 4 bases at J, with 19 bases between. The CDR3 loop spans 16 amino acids.

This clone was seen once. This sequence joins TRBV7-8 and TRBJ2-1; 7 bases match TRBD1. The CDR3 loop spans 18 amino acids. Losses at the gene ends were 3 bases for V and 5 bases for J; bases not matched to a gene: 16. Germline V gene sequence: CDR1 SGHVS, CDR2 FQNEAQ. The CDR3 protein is CASSFYSGGNFPDNEQFF. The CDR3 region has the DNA TGTGCCAGCAGCTTTTATTCAGGGGGAAATTTCCCGGACAATGAGCAGTTCTTC.

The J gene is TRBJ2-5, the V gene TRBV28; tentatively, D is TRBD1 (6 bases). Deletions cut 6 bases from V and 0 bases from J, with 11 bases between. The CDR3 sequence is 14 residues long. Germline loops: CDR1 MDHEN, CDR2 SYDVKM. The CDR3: CASRRDTNQETQYF. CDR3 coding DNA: TGTGCCAGCAGACGGGACACTAACCAAGAGACCCAGTACTTC.

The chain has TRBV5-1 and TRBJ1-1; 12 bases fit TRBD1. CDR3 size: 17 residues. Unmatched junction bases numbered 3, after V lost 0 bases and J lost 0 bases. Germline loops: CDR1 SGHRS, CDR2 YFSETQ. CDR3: CASSLGDRGRVNTEAFF. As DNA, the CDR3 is TGCGCCAGCAGCTTGGGGGACAGGGGGCGCGTGAACACTGAAGCTTTCTTT.

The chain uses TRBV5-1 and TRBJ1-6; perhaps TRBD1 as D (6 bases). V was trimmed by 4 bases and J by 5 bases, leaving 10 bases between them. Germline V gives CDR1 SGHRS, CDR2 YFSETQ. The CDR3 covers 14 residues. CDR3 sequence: CASSAGQNNSPLHF. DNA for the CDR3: TGCGCCAGCAGCGCCGGACAGAATAATTCACCCCTCCACTTT.

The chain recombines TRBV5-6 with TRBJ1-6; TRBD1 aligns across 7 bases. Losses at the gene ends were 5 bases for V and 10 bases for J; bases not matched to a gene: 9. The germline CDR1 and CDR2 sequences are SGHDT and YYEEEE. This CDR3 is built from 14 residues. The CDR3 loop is CASSSGQATSPLHF. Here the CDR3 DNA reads TGTGCCAGCAGTTCTGGACAGGCGACCTCACCCCTCCACTTT.

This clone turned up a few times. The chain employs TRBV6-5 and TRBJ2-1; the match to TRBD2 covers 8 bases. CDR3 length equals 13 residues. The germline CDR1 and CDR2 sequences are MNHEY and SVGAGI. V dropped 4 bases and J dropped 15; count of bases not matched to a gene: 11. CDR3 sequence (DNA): TGTGCCAGCAGTTCCGTCTCGGGAGGGAGGACGTTCTTC. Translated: CASSSVSGGRTFF.

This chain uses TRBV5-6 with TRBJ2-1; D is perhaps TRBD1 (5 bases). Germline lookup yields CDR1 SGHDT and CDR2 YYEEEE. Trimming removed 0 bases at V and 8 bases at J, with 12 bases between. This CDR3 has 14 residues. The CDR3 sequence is CASSLETGTHEQFF. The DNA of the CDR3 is TGTGCCAGCAGCTTGGAAACAGGTACCCATGAGCAGTTCTTC.

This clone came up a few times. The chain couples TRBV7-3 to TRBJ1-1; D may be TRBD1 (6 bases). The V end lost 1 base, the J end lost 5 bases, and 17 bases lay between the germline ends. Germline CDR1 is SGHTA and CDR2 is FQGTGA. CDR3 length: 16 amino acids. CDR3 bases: TGTGCCAGCAGCTTAAGGGCAGGGGCTTTGGGGACTGAAGCTTTCTTT. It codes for CASSLRAGALGTEAFF. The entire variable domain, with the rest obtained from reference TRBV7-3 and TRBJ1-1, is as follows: GAGVSQTPSNKVTEKGKYVELRCDPISGHTALYWYRQSLGQGPEFLIYFQGTGAADDSGLPNDRFFAVRPEGSVSTLKIQRTERGDSAVYLCASSLRAGALGTEAFFGQGTRLTVV.

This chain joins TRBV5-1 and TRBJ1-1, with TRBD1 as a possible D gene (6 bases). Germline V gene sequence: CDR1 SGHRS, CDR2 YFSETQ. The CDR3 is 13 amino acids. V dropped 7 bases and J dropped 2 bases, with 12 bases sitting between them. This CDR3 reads CASQGQDNTEAFF. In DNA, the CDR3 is TGCGCCAGCCAGGGGCAGGATAACACTGAAGCTTTCTTT.

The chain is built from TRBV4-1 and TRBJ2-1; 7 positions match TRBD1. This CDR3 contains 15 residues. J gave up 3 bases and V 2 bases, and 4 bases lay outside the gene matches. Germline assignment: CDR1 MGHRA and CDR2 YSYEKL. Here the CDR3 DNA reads TGCGCCAGCAGCCAATCGGGACAGAGCTACAATGAGCAGTTCTTC. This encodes CASSQSGQSYNEQFF.

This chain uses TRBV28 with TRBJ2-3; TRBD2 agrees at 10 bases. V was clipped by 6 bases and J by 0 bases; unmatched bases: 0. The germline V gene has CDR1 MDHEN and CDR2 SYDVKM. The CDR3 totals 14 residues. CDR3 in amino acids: CASRLAGSTDTQYF. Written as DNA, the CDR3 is TGTGCCAGCAGACTAGCGGGGAGCACAGATACGCAGTATTTT. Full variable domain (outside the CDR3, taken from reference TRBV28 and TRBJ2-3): DVKVTQSSRYLVKRTGEKVFLECVQDMDHENMFWYRQDPGLGLRLIYFSYDVKMKEKGDIPEGYSVSREKKERFSLILESASTNQTSMYLCASRLAGSTDTQYFGPGTRLTVL.

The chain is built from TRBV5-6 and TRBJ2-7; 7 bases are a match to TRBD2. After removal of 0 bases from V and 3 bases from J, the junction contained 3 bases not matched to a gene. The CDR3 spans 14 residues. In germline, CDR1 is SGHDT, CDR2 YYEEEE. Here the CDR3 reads CASSLGPSGYEQYF. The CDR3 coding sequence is TGTGCCAGCAGCTTGGGGCCTAGCGGCTACGAGCAGTACTTC.

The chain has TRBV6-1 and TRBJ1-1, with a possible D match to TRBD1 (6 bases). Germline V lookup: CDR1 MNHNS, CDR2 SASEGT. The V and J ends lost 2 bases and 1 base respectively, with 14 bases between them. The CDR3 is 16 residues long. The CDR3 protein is CASSEMQGPRNTEAFF. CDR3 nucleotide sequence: TGTGCCAGCAGTGAAATGCAGGGGCCGCGGAACACTGAAGCTTTCTTT.

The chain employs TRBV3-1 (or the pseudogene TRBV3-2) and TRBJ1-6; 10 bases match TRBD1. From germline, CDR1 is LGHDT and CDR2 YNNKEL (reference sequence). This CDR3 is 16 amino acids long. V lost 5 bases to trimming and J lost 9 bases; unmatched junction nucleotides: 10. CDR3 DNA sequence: TGTGCCAGCAGCTGGAAAGGACAGGGGGATAGTTCACCCCTCCACTTT. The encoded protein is CASSWKGQGDSSPLHF.

CDR3: CASSPYREEKLFF. The CDR3 DNA sequence: TGTGCCAGCAGCCCGTACCGGGAGGAAAAACTGTTTTTT. V usage is TRBV7-6 and J usage is TRBJ1-4; D remains unclear. Germline V gene sequence: CDR1 SGHVS, CDR2 FNYEAQ. Trimming took off 5 bases at V and 8 bases at J, with 12 bases between the two ends. The CDR3 runs 13 residues. Complete variable domain (other parts from reference TRBV7-6 and TRBJ1-4): GAGVSQSPRYKVTKRGQDVALRCDPISGHVSLYWYRQALGQGPEFLTYFNYEAQQDKSGLPNDRFSAERPEGSISTLTIQRTEQRDSAMYRCASSPYREEKLFFGSGTQLSVL.

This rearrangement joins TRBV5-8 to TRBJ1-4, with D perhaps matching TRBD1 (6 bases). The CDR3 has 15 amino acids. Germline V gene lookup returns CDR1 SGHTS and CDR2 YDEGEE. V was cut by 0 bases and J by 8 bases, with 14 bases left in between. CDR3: CASSLEGHGSEKLFF. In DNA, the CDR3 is TGTGCCAGCAGCTTGGAGGGACACGGCTCGGAAAAACTGTTTTTT.

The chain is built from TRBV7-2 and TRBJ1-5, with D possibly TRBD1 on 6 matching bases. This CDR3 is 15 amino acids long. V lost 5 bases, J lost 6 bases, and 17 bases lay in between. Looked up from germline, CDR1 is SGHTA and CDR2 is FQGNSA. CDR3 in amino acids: CASSPDSGARQPQHF. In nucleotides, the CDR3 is TGTGCCAGCAGCCCCGACTCAGGGGCGCGTCAGCCCCAGCATTTT.

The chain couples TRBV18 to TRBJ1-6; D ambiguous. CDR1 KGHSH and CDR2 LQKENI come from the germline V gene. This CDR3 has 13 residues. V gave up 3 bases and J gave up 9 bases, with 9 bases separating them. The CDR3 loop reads CASSPAQSSPLHF. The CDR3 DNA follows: TGTGCCAGCTCACCCGCACAGTCTTCACCCCTCCACTTT.

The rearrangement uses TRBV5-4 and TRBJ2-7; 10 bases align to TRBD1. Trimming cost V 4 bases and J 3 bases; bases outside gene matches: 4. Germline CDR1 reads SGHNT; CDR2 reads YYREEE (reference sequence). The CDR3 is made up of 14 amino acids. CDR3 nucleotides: TGTGCCAGCAGCGGGGGGACAGGGGACTACGAGCAGTACTTC. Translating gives CASSGGTGDYEQYF.